This T cell receptor (beta chain) is from a study of PD-1 blockade in classical Hodgkin lymphoma. On this clone itself: The antigen remains unidentified.

Each patient's relapse followed autologous stem cell transplantation, and brentuximab vedotin exposure varied. Here immunoSEQ multiplex PCR was the method, and the copy in TCRdb shows in-frame clones only, minus some. This sample has 55,000 to 65,000 clones, with approximately 90% found just once. Germline-derived CDR1 and CDR2 are SGHTS and YDEGEE. CDR3 length: 17 amino acids. Trimming removed 4 bases from V and 0 bases from J, with 16 bases in between. Study-level results: Nivolumab initiated under 1 year post-ASCT led to patient exclusion.

This chain joins TRBV5-8 and TRBJ2-2, with D perhaps matching TRBD1 (7 bases). This sequence originates from a human donor with classical Hodgkin lymphoma. Sample: peripheral blood mononuclear cells (PBMCs), taken at baseline. The chain's CDR3 is CASSPGGDSANTGELFF. The DNA of the CDR3 is TGTGCCAGCAGCCCAGGCGGGGACAGCGCGAACACCGGGGAGCTGTTTTTT.